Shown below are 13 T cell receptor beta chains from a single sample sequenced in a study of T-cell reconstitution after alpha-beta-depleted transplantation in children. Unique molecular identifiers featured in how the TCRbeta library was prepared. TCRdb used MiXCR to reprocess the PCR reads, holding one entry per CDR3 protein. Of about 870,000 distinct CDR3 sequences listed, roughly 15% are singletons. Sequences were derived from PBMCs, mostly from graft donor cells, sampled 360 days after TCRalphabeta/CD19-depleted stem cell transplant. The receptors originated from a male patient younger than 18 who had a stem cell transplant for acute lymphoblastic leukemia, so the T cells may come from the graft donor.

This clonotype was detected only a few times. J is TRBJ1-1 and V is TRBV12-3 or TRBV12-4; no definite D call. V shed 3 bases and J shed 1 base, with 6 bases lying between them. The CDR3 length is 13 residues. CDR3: CASSFLKNTEAFF. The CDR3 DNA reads TGTGCCAGCAGTTTCCTCAAGAACACTGAAGCTTTCTTT.

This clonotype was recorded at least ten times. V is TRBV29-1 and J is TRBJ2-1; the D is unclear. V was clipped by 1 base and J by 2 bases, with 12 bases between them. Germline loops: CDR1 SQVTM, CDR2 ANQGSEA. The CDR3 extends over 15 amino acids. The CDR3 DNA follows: TGCAGCGTTGAAGGCGCCCTCTTAACCTACAATGAGCAGTTCTTC. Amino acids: CSVEGALLTYNEQFF.

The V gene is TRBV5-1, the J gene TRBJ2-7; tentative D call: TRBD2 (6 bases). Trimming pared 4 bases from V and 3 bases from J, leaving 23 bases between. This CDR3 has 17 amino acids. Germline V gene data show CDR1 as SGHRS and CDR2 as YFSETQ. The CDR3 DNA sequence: TGCGCCAGCAGCCCGGAGGGGTGGGCGGGTTTATTCTACGAGCAGTACTTC. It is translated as CASSPEGWAGLFYEQYF.

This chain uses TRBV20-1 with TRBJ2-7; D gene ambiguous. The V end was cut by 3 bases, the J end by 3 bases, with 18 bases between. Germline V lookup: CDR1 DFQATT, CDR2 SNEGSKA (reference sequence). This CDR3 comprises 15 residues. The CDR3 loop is CSASTVAGLLYEQYF. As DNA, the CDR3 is TGCAGTGCTAGTACCGTGGCCGGCCTCCTCTACGAGCAGTACTTC.

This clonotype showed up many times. The CDR3 DNA is TGTGCCAGCAGCTTCGGGACCGAATCTCAAAAACTGTTTTTT. This translates into CASSFGTESQKLFF. The chain links TRBV7-2 to TRBJ1-4, with D possibly matching TRBD1 (5 bases). With 3 bases removed from V and 9 bases from J, the gap between germline ends came to 14 bases. CDR1 is SGHTA and CDR2 is FQGNSA in the germline V gene. The length of the CDR3 is 14 residues.

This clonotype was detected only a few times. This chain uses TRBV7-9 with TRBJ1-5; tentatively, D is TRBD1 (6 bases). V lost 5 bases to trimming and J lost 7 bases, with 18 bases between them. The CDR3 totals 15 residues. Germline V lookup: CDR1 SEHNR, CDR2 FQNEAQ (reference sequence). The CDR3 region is CASSPSGANSQPQHF. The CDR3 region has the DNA TGTGCCAGCAGCCCGTCAGGGGCAAATAGCCAGCCCCAGCATTTT.

CDR3 coding DNA: TGTGCCAGCAGCATACAGGGTCGAATCGGTCAAGAGACCCAGTACTTC. Its protein is CASSIQGRIGQETQYF. V is TRBV9 and J is TRBJ2-5; a possible D gene is TRBD1 (6 bases). The CDR3 is 16 residues long. V dropped 4 bases and J dropped 2 bases, with 18 bases sitting between them. Germline V lookup: CDR1 SGDLS, CDR2 YYNGEE.

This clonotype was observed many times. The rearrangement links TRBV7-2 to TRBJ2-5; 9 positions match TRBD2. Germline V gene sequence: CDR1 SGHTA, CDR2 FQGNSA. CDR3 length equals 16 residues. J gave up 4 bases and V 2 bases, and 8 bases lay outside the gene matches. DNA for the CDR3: TGTGCCAGCAGCTTAAGAGGCCTAGCGGGGCCAGAGACCCAGTACTTC. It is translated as CASSLRGLAGPETQYF.

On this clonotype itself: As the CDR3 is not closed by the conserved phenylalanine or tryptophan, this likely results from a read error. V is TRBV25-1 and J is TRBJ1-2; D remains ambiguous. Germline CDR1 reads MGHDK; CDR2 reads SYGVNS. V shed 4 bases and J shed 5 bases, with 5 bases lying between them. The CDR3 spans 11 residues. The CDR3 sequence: CASSGGYGYTI. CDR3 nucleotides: TGTGCCAGCAGTGGAGGGTATGGCTACACCATC.

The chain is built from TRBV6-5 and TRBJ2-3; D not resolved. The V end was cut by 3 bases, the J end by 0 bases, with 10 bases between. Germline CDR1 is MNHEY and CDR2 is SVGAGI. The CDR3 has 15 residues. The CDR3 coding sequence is TGTGCCAGCAGTTATCAGGTCGATAGCACAGATACGCAGTATTTT. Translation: CASSYQVDSTDTQYF.

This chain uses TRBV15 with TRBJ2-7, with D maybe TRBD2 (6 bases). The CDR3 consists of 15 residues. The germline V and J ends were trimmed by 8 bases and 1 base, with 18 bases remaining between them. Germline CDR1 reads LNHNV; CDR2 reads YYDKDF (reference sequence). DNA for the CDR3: TGTGCCACCTCGGAGGGGCAGGGAACGTCCTACGAGCAGTACTTC. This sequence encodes CATSEGQGTSYEQYF.

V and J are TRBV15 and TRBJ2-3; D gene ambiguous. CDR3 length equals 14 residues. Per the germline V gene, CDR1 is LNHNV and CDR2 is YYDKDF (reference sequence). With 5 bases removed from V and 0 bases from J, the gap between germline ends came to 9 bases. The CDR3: CATSSYGSTDTQYF. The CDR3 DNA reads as TGTGCCACCAGCTCGTACGGAAGCACAGATACGCAGTATTTT.

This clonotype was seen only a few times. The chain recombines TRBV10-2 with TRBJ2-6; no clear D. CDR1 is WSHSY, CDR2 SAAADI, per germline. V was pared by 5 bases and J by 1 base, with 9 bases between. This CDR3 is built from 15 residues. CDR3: CASSYIASGANVLTF. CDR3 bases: TGCGCCAGCAGTTACATAGCTTCTGGGGCCAACGTCCTGACTTTC.